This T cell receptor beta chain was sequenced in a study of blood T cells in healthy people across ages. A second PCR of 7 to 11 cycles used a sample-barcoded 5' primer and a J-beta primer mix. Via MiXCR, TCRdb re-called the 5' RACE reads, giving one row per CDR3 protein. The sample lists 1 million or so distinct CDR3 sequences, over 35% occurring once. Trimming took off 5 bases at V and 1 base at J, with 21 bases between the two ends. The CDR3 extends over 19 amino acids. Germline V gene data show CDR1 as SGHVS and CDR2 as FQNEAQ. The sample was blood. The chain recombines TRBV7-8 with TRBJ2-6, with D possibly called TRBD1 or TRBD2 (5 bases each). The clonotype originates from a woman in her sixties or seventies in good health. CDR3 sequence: CASSKKTGTTRSGANVLTF. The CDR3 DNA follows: TGTGCCAGCAGCAAAAAGACCGGGACGACCAGGTCTGGGGCCAACGTCCTGACTTTC.